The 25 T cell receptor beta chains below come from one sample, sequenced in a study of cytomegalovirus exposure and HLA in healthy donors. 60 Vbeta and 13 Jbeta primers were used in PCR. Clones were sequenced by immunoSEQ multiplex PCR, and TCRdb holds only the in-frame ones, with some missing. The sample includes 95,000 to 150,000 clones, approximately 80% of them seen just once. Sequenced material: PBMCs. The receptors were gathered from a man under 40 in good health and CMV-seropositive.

CDR3 coding DNA: TGTGCCAGCAGCTTGCGACACATCCCCTACGAGCAGTACTTC. It encodes CASSLRHIPYEQYF. V and J are TRBV5-6 and TRBJ2-7; no reliable D call. The germline V gene has CDR1 SGHDT and CDR2 YYEEEE. This CDR3 has 14 amino acids. V was cut by 1 base and J by 2 bases, with 10 bases left in between.

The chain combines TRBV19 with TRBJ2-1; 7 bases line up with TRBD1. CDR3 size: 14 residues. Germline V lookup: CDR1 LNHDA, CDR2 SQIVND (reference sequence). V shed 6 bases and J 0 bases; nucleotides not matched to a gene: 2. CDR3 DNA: TGTGCCAGTAGATCAGGGGGCTCCTACAATGAGCAGTTCTTC. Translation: CASRSGGSYNEQFF.

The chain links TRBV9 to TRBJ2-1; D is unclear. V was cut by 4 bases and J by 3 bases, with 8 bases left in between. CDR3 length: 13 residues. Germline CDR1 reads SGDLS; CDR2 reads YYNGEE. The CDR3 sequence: CASSPRGYNEQFF. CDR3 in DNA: TGTGCCAGCAGCCCTCGCGGCTACAATGAGCAGTTCTTC.

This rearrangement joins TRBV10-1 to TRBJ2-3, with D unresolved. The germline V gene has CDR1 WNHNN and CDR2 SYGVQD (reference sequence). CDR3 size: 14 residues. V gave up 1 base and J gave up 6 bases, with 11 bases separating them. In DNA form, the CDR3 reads TGCGCCAGCAGTGAGTATGAGGATTTGGATACGCAGTATTTT. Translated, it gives CASSEYEDLDTQYF.

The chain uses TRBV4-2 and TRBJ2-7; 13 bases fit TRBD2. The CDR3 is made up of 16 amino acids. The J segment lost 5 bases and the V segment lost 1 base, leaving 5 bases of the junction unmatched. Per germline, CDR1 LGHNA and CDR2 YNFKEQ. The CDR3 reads CASSQGTSGSKNEQYF. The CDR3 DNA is TGTGCCAGCAGCCAAGGGACTAGCGGGAGTAAAAACGAGCAGTACTTC.

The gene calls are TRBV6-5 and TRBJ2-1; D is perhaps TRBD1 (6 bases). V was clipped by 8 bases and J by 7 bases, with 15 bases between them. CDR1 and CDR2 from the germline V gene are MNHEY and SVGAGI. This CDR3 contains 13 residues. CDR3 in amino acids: CASSLKGGNEQFF. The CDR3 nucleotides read TGTGCCAGCTCTTTGAAAGGGGGAAATGAGCAGTTCTTC.

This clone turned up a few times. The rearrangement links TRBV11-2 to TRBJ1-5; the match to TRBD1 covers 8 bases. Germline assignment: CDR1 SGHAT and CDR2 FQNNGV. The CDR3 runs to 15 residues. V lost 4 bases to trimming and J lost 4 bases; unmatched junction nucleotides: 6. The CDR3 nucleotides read TGTGCCAGCAGCTCCGGGACAGGAATTAATCAGCCCCAGCATTTT. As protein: CASSSGTGINQPQHF.

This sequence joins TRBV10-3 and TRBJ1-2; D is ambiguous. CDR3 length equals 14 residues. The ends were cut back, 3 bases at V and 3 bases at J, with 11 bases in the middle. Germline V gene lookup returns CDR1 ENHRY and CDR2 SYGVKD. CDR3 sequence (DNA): TGTGCCATCAGTGAATCAGAGGATGACTATGGCTACACCTTC. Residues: CAISESEDDYGYTF.

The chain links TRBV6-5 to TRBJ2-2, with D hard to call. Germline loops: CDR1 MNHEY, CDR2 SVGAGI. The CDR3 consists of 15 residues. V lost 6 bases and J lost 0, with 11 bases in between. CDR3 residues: CASSSPGSNTGELFF. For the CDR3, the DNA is TGTGCCAGCAGCTCCCCCGGGTCGAACACCGGGGAGCTGTTTTTT.

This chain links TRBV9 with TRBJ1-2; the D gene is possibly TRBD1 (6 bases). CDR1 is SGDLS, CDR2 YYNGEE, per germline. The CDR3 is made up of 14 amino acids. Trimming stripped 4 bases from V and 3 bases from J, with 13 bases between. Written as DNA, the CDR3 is TGTGCCAGCAGCAACAACCCAGGGGACTATGGCTACACCTTC. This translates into CASSNNPGDYGYTF.

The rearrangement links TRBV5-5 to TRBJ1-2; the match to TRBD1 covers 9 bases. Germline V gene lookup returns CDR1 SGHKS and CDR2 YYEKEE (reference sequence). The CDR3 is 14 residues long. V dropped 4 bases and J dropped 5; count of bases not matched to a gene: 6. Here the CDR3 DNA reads TGTGCCAGCAGCCGGACAGGGGAGCAATATGGCTACACCTTC. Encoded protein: CASSRTGEQYGYTF.

CDR3 loop: CASSLNRGSGANVLTF. CDR3 sequence (DNA): TGTGCCAGCAGCTTGAACAGGGGATCTGGGGCCAACGTCCTGACTTTC. The chain links TRBV7-9 to TRBJ2-6, with 7 nucleotides matching TRBD1. Germline CDR1 SEHNR, CDR2 FQNEAQ (reference sequence). This CDR3 is built from 16 residues. V lost 3 bases to trimming and J lost 1 base; unmatched junction nucleotides: 3.

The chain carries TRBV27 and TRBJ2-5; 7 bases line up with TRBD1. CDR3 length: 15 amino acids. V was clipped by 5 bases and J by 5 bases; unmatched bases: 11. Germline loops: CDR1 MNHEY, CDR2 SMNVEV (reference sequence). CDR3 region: CASSPRQGVLETQYF. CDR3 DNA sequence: TGTGCCAGCAGTCCGCGCCAGGGGGTGTTGGAGACCCAGTACTTC.

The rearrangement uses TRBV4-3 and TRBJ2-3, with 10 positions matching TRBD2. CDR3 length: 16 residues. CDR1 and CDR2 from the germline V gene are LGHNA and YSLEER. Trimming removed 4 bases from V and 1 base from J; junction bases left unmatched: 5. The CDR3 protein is CASSRDLAGGTDTQYF. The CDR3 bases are TGCGCCAGCAGCCGAGATCTAGCGGGGGGCACAGATACGCAGTATTTT.

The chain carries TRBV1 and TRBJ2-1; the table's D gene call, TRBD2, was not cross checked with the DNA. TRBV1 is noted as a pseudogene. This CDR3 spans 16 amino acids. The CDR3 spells CTSSQDPGLAGNEQFF. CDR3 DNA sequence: TGCACCAGCAGCCAAGACCCAGGACTAGCGGGTAATGAGCAGTTCTTC.

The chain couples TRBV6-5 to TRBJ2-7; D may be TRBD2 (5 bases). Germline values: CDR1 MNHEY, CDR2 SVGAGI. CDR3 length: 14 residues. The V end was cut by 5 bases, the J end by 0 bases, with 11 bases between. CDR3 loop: CASSRAGNSYEQYF. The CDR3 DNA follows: TGTGCCAGCAGTAGAGCCGGGAACTCCTACGAGCAGTACTTC.

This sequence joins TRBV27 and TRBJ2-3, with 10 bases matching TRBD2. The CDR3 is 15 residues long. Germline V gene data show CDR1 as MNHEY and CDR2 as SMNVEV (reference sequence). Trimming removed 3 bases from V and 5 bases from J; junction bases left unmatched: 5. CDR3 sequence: CASSFSGRRGDTQYF. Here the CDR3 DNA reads TGTGCCAGCAGTTTTAGCGGGAGGAGGGGAGATACGCAGTATTTT.

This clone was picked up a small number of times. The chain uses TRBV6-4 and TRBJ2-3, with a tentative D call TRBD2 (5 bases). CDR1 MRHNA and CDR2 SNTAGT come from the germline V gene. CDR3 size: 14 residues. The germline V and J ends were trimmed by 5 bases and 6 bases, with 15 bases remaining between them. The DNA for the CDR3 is TGTGCCAGCAGTCGACTGCCCGGGGTGGATACGCAGTATTTT. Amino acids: CASSRLPGVDTQYF.

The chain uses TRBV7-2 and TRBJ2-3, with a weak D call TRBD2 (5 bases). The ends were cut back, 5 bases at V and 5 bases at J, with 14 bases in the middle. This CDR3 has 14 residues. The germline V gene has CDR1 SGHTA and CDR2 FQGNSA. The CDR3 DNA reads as TGTGCCAGCAGCCGAACGTCCGGGGTAGATACGCAGTATTTT. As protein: CASSRTSGVDTQYF.

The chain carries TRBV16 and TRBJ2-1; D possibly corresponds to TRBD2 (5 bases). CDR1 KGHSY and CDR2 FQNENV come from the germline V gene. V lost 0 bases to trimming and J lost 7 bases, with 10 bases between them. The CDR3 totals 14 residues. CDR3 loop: CASSQSSTGNEQFF. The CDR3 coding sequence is TGTGCCAGCAGCCAATCGAGTACGGGGAATGAGCAGTTCTTC.

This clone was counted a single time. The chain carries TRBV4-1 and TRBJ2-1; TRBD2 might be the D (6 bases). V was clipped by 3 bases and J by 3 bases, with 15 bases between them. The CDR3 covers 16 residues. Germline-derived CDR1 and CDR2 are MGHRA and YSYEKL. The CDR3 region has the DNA TGCGCCAGCAGCCATTTTCGGGAGCCGAACTACAATGAGCAGTTCTTC. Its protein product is CASSHFREPNYNEQFF.

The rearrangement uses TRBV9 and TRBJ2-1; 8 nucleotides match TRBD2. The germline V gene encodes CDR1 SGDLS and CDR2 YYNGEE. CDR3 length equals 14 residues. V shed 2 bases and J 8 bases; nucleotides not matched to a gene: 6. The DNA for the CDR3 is TGTGCCAGCAGCGTGGCGGGACTAGTGGATGAGCAGTTCTTC. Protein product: CASSVAGLVDEQFF.

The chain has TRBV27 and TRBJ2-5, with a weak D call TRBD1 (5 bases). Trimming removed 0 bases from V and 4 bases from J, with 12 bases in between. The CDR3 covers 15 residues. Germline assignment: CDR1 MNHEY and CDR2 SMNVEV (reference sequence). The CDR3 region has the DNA TGTGCCAGCAGTTTATCGGGGCAGGCAGGAGAGACCCAGTACTTC. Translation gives CASSLSGQAGETQYF.

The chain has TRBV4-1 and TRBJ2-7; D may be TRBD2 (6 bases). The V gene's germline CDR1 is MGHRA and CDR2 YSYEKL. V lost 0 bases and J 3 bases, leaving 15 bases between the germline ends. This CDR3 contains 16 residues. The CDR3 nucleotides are TGCGCCAGCAGCCAAGATAGCACGGGAGTGATCTACGAGCAGTACTTC. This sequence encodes CASSQDSTGVIYEQYF.

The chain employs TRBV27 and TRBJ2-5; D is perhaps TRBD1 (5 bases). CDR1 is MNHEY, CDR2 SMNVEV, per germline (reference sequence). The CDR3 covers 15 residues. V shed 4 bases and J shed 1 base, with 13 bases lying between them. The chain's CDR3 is CASSYRQTAQETQYF. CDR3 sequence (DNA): TGTGCCAGCAGTTACCGACAGACAGCCCAAGAGACCCAGTACTTC.